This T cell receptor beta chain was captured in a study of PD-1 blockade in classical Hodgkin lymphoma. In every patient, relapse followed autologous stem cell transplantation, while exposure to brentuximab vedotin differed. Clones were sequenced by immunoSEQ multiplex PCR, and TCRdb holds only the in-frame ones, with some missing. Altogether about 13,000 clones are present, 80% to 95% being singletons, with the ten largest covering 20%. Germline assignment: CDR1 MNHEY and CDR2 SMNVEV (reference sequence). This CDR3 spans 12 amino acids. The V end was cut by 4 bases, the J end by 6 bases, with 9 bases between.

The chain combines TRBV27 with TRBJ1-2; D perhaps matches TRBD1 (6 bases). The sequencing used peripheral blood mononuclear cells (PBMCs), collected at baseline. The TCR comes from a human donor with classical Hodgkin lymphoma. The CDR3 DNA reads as TGTGCCAGCAGTTCTAGGGGGGATGGCTACACCTTC. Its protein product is CASSSRGDGYTF.